The clone carrying this T cell receptor beta chain was seen a handful of times. Its antigen is unidentified. This specimen comes from a study of long-term antiretroviral therapy in people with HIV. Findings of the study overall: Drawn between the mid-2000s and the late 2010s, the blood was possibly obtained under older ART regimens. Regardless of time point, clones expanded before ART dominated the repertoire. Post-ART, diversity grew, though it stayed under transplant donor control levels.

The CDR3 spans 14 residues. Germline V gene lookup returns CDR1 WNHNN and CDR2 SYGVQD (reference sequence). The V end was cut by 2 bases, the J end by 5 bases, with 9 bases between. immunoSEQ v3.0 was run at survey level. Here immunoSEQ multiplex PCR was the method, and the copy in TCRdb shows in-frame clones only, minus some. The sample lists 25,000 to 30,000 clones, approximately 81% seen once, with approximately 8.3% in the top ten. This sequence originates from a man aged 35-49 years with HIV. The genes are TRBV10-1 and TRBJ2-2; D may be TRBD2 (5 bases). The material sequenced was unsorted PBMCs, taken 3 years after starting antiretroviral therapy. CDR3: CASSELRGTGELFF. The CDR3 region has the DNA TGCGCCAGCAGTGAGCTTCGGGGTACCGGGGAGCTGTTTTTT.